This T cell receptor beta chain comes out of a study of post-analysis software for immune sequencing data. At the level of the study: Progressive-relapsing, secondary progressive and relapsing-remitting multiple sclerosis were among the disease courses included. Whole-study results and caveats: The five TRBV segments detected at higher frequency in patients than in controls included TRBV5-6, TRBV5-1 and TRBV20-1.

Concerning this clonotype itself: Its antigen is currently unknown.

This CDR3 comprises 12 residues. Researchers reported that TCR beta cDNA libraries carried unique molecular identifiers. TCRdb redid the calling of the PCR reads with MiXCR, one entry per CDR3 protein. The sample lists about 620,000 distinct CDR3 sequences; roughly two fifths were seen once. Sequencing input: blood. The sequence came from a girl under 18 with multiple sclerosis. The chain is built from TRBV12-3 or TRBV12-4 and TRBJ2-5; tentatively, D is TRBD2 (6 bases). The J call is uncertain, as TRBJ2-7 better fits the DNA end. Here the CDR3 DNA reads TGTGCCAGCCAAGGGGAGGAGCACGAGCAGTACTTC. Translated, it gives CASQGEEHEQYF.